Following are 15 T cell receptor beta chains from one sample sequenced in a study of T cells after yellow fever vaccination. TCRdb re-analysed the 5' RACE reads in MiXCR, keeping a single row per CDR3 protein. The sample has about 310,000 distinct CDR3 sequences, around 3.6% seen once; the top ten hold 23%. The input for sequencing was PBMCs, taken on the day of the yellow fever booster vaccination. These receptor sequences come from a man younger than 30 who received the YFV17D yellow fever vaccine.

This clonotype was recorded many times. The chain combines TRBV6-1 with TRBJ2-3, with 10 bases matching TRBD2. V shed 3 bases and J 4 bases; nucleotides not matched to a gene: 7. The CDR3 runs 16 residues. Looked up from germline, CDR1 is MNHNS and CDR2 is SASEGT. CDR3 bases: TGTGCCAGCAGTGATCTGGCTAGCGGGAGCTCAGATACGCAGTATTTT. Residues: CASSDLASGSSDTQYF.

This clonotype has ten or more counts. V usage is TRBV25-1 and J usage is TRBJ1-4; D not resolved. Trimming took off 4 bases at V and 3 bases at J, with 6 bases between the two ends. The CDR3 sequence is 13 residues long. The germline gives CDR1 MGHDK, CDR2 SYGVNS. The DNA for the CDR3 is TGTGCCAGCAGTGGGAGTCCTAATGAAAAACTGTTTTTT. This sequence encodes CASSGSPNEKLFF.

This clonotype was seen at least ten times. The chain employs TRBV12-3 or TRBV12-4 and TRBJ2-3; the D gene is possibly TRBD2 (6 bases). Trimming shortened V by 4 bases and J by 4 bases, and 18 bases separated the two germline ends. CDR3 size: 16 residues. CDR3 loop: CASSSFLAIGADTQYF. The CDR3 DNA is TGTGCCAGCAGTTCCTTCCTAGCGATCGGCGCAGATACGCAGTATTTT.

The chain combines TRBV3-1 with TRBJ2-3, with D unresolved. Trimming stripped 4 bases from V and 4 bases from J, with 6 bases between. CDR1 and CDR2 from the germline V gene are LGHDT and YNNKEL (reference sequence). This CDR3 comprises 12 residues. The CDR3: CASSPTPDTQYF. The CDR3 DNA sequence: TGTGCCAGCAGCCCAACTCCAGATACGCAGTATTTT.

This clonotype was seen more than once but under ten times. The chain recombines TRBV6-4 with TRBJ1-2; D might be TRBD1 (6 bases). Germline CDR1 reads MRHNA; CDR2 reads SNTAGT. This CDR3 spans 13 amino acids. V was clipped by 4 bases and J by 7 bases, with 13 bases between them. The CDR3 nucleotides are TGTGCCAGCAGTGCCACAGGGTCGGGTGGCTACACCTTC. Encoded protein: CASSATGSGGYTF.

The chain employs TRBV20-1 and TRBJ1-1, with D unresolved. From germline, CDR1 is DFQATT and CDR2 SNEGSKA (reference sequence). V was trimmed by 6 bases and J by 4 bases, leaving 21 bases between them. This CDR3 is 15 amino acids long. CDR3: CSAPMVWMVTTEAFF. As DNA, the CDR3 is TGCAGTGCCCCCATGGTCTGGATGGTGACCACTGAAGCTTTCTTT.

This clonotype has ten or more counts. No conserved phenylalanine or tryptophan ends this CDR3, so it is likely a read error. No DNA is shown, since the ends of the CDR3 on it are uncertain; the CDR3 is the one TCRdb lists. This chain joins TRBV6-2 or TRBV6-3 and TRBJ2-1; the D call in the table, TRBD1, was not verified against the DNA. The germline CDR1 and CDR2 sequences are MNHEY and SVGEGT. The length of the CDR3 is 13 amino acids, counting both ends. The CDR3 region is CASSPGTGTLLRV.

This clonotype was seen at least ten times. The V call is TRBV3-1, the J call TRBJ2-7; possibly TRBD2 for D (5 bases). This CDR3 comprises 12 residues. Germline-derived CDR1 and CDR2 are LGHDT and YNNKEL (reference sequence). The germline V and J ends were trimmed by 9 bases and 1 base, with 10 bases remaining between them. The CDR3 is CASTRGSYEQYF. CDR3 sequence (DNA): TGTGCCAGTACGCGAGGGTCCTACGAGCAGTACTTC.

On this clonotype itself: It may be a read error: a sequence one base away is much more abundant. Here the CDR3 reads CSAGDRSYNEHFF. The CDR3 DNA reads as TGCAGCGCGGGGGACAGGAGTTACAATGAGCATTTCTTC. The gene calls are TRBV29-1 and TRBJ2-1; 8 bases line up with TRBD1. The germline gives CDR1 SQVTM, CDR2 ANQGSEA. This CDR3 region has 13 residues.

As for this clonotype: Its ends do not fully match the called genes, so a read error is possible. CDR3 sequence (DNA): TGCGCTAGCAGCCGGACAGGGGTTCAGCCCCAGCATTTT. Amino acid sequence: CASSRTGVQPQHF. The V and J genes are TRBV4-1 and TRBJ1-5, with 9 bases that match TRBD1. The CDR3 runs to 13 residues. In germline, CDR1 is MGHRA, CDR2 YSYEKL.

V usage is TRBV5-1 and J usage is TRBJ1-1; D is unresolved. The V gene lost 3 bases and the J gene lost 1 base, with 16 bases spanning the gap. CDR1 is SGHRS and CDR2 is YFSETQ in the germline V gene. This CDR3 has 16 amino acids. Here the CDR3 DNA reads TGCGCCAGCAGCTCGACACCGAGTAAAGGGAACACTGAAGCTTTCTTT. Translated, it gives CASSSTPSKGNTEAFF.

The chain carries TRBV25-1 and TRBJ1-2; D is unresolved. The CDR3 spans 14 residues. Germline-derived CDR1 and CDR2 are MGHDK and SYGVNS. Trimming cost V 3 bases and J 4 bases, with 12 bases left between them. The CDR3 loop reads CASSDTAASYGYTF. CDR3 DNA sequence: TGTGCCAGCAGTGATACGGCAGCTTCCTATGGCTACACCTTC.

This clonotype came up a few times. The rearrangement joins TRBV9 to TRBJ1-4; D gene uncertain. The ends were cut back, 0 bases at V and 2 bases at J, with 5 bases in the middle. The CDR3 sequence is 14 residues long. The germline V gene has CDR1 SGDLS and CDR2 YYNGEE. The CDR3 protein is CASSVVRTNEKLFF. The CDR3 region has the DNA TGTGCCAGCAGCGTAGTGCGTACTAATGAAAAACTGTTTTTT.

This clonotype was detected ten times or more. The rearrangement links TRBV7-2 to TRBJ1-5; perhaps TRBD1 as D (6 bases). From germline, CDR1 is SGHTA and CDR2 FQGNSA. V was pared by 8 bases and J by 1 base, with 9 bases between. The length of the CDR3 is 13 residues. The CDR3 DNA sequence: TGTGCCAGCCAGGGGAACAGCAATCAGCCCCAGCATTTT. Its protein is CASQGNSNQPQHF.

This chain links TRBV4-3 with TRBJ1-4; D call uncertain. Trimming shortened V by 0 bases and J by 5 bases, and 7 bases separated the two germline ends. CDR1 LGHNA and CDR2 YSLEER come from the germline V gene. The CDR3 spans 14 residues. The CDR3 loop reads CASSQEGGNEKLFF. In nucleotides, the CDR3 is TGCGCCAGCAGCCAAGAGGGTGGGAATGAAAAACTGTTTTTT.